One and the same sample provided the 32 T cell receptor beta chains below, sequenced in a study of identical twins. TCRdb re-derived calls from the 5' RACE reads in MiXCR, one entry per CDR3 protein. Of 690,000 or so distinct CDR3 sequences in the sample, approximately 6% were seen once. The source material was naive T cells sorted from blood. Receptors originate from a man aged 18 to 30 in good health.

V usage is TRBV19 and J usage is TRBJ2-2; the D is unclear. Trimming cost V 0 bases and J 5 bases, with 10 bases left between them. The CDR3 runs to 15 residues. Germline CDR1 reads LNHDA; CDR2 reads SQIVND (reference sequence). CDR3 nucleotides: TGTGCCAGTAGTATAGATCTATTCGAGACCGGGGAGCTGTTTTTT. This translates into CASSIDLFETGELFF.

This chain connects TRBV14 to TRBJ2-1; 7 bases match TRBD2. V trimming: 3 bases; J trimming: 0 bases; junction bases outside the gene matches: 5. The CDR3 spans 16 residues. Germline CDR1 is SGHDN and CDR2 is FVKESK. The CDR3 DNA follows: TGTGCCAGCAGCCACCTCTCTAGCGGCTCCTACAATGAGCAGTTCTTC. Translating it yields CASSHLSSGSYNEQFF.

CDR3 region: CSVVPSGRTDTQYF. The CDR3 DNA reads as TGCAGCGTTGTGCCTAGCGGGAGAACAGATACGCAGTATTTT. The chain is built from TRBV29-1 and TRBJ2-3, with 10 bases fitting TRBD2. Germline V lookup: CDR1 SQVTM, CDR2 ANQGSEA. The CDR3 loop spans 14 amino acids. V trimming: 4 bases; J trimming: 3 bases; junction bases outside the gene matches: 4.

This clonotype showed up just a few times. CDR3 residues: CASSQDVAGVSTDTQYF. The CDR3 DNA sequence: TGTGCCAGCAGCCAAGATGTGGCGGGAGTTAGCACAGATACGCAGTATTTT. This chain links TRBV4-2 with TRBJ2-3, with 7 bases that match TRBD2. The CDR3 extends over 17 amino acids. The V gene end was trimmed by 0 bases and the J gene end by 0 bases; junction bases not matched to a gene: 6. CDR1 and CDR2 (germline): LGHNA, YNFKEQ.

This clonotype came up many times. This chain links TRBV28 with TRBJ1-2, with 11 bases identical to TRBD1. CDR3 size: 17 residues. Per germline, CDR1 MDHEN and CDR2 SYDVKM. With 6 bases clipped from V and 3 bases from J, the junction kept 12 bases outside the gene matches. CDR3 bases: TGTGCCAGCAGAGCCGGACAGGGGGCTCAATTCGACTATGGCTACACCTTC. Translated: CASRAGQGAQFDYGYTF.

This clonotype was counted a few times. In nucleotides, the CDR3 is TGTGCCAGCAAATTCTCCGGGGGATCTGGTGGCTACACCTTC. The encoded protein is CASKFSGGSGGYTF. The rearrangement uses TRBV25-1 and TRBJ1-2; D perhaps matches TRBD1 (5 bases). V lost 7 bases and J lost 7, with 19 bases in between. There are 14 residues in the CDR3. CDR1 is MGHDK, CDR2 SYGVNS, per germline.

J is TRBJ2-3 and V is TRBV30; 7 bases agree with TRBD2. This CDR3 has 14 amino acids. Germline values: CDR1 GTSNPN, CDR2 SVGIG (reference sequence). Trimming took 2 bases from V and 6 from J; bases not matched to a gene: 8. The DNA for the CDR3 is TGTGCCTGGAGTCTGTCGGGAGGATCCGATACGCAGTATTTT. It specifies CAWSLSGGSDTQYF.

V usage is TRBV5-8 and J usage is TRBJ2-5; no definite D call. Germline V gene lookup returns CDR1 SGHTS and CDR2 YDEGEE. The CDR3 covers 15 residues. V lost 0 bases to trimming and J lost 1 base, with 10 bases between them. CDR3 sequence reads: CASSLGTMGQETQYF. The CDR3 nucleotides are TGTGCCAGCAGCTTGGGTACGATGGGCCAAGAGACCCAGTACTTC.

In this sample, this clonotype turned up many times. The gene calls are TRBV12-3 or TRBV12-4 and TRBJ2-4, with unresolved D. V was shortened by 5 bases and J by 0 bases, with 11 bases between the two germline ends. This CDR3 is 15 amino acids long. The CDR3 coding sequence is TGTGCCAGCAGTCGAGCTCCCCAAGCCAAAAACATTCAGTACTTC. It codes for CASSRAPQAKNIQYF.

This chain links TRBV25-1 with TRBJ2-2; 8 bases line up with TRBD1. The CDR3 has 16 amino acids. Unmatched junction bases numbered 8, after V lost 7 bases and J lost 1 base. Germline CDR1 is MGHDK and CDR2 is SYGVNS. The DNA for the CDR3 is TGTGCCAGCATTGATGAAGGGACAGGGAACACCGGGGAGCTGTTTTTT. Amino acid sequence: CASIDEGTGNTGELFF.

The chain recombines TRBV7-9 with TRBJ2-5, with D uncertain. Trimming left V 5 bases short and J 0 bases short, with 13 bases between. The CDR3 is 15 residues long. The germline V gene encodes CDR1 SEHNR and CDR2 FQNEAQ (reference sequence). The CDR3 here is CASSPRVSYQETQYF. CDR3 sequence (DNA): TGTGCCAGCAGCCCCCGCGTTTCGTACCAAGAGACCCAGTACTTC.

The sample holds many counts of this clonotype. J is TRBJ2-3 and V is TRBV5-1, with a possible D match to TRBD2 (5 bases). Trimming took off 4 bases at V and 2 bases at J, with 17 bases between the two ends. The CDR3 sequence is 16 residues long. Germline lookup yields CDR1 SGHRS and CDR2 YFSETQ. CDR3 nucleotide sequence: TGCGCCAGCAGCCCACTCGGACTCAAATACACAGATACGCAGTATTTT. This translates into CASSPLGLKYTDTQYF.

This clonotype was detected many times. This chain uses TRBV20-1 with TRBJ2-5; TRBD2 might be the D (5 bases). Trimming left V 5 bases short and J 3 bases short, with 10 bases between. The CDR3 spans 12 residues. CDR1 and CDR2 from the germline V gene are DFQATT and SNEGSKA (reference sequence). The CDR3 sequence is CSASRGKETQYF. As DNA, the CDR3 is TGCAGTGCTTCTCGGGGAAAAGAGACCCAGTACTTC.

The J gene is TRBJ1-5, the V gene TRBV25-1; 7 bases are shared with TRBD1. After removal of 2 bases from V and 6 bases from J, the junction contained 4 bases not matched to a gene. Per the germline V gene, CDR1 is MGHDK and CDR2 is SYGVNS. CDR3 length: 14 residues. This chain's CDR3 is CASSEQGEAQPQHF. CDR3 sequence (DNA): TGTGCCAGCAGTGAACAGGGGGAGGCTCAGCCCCAGCATTTT.

This rearrangement joins TRBV25-1 to TRBJ2-7, with a weak D call TRBD2 (6 bases). The germline CDR1 and CDR2 sequences are MGHDK and SYGVNS. Deletions cut 6 bases from V and 4 bases from J, with 22 bases between. The CDR3 loop spans 16 amino acids. The CDR3 DNA follows: TGTGCCAGCAGCCCCAGGAGGGGCCGCGACGAATACGAGCAGTACTTC. Translating it yields CASSPRRGRDEYEQYF.

The rearrangement links TRBV14 to TRBJ1-2; 7 bases fit TRBD1. The V gene's germline CDR1 is SGHDN and CDR2 FVKESK. V lost 4 bases, J lost 5 bases, and 7 bases stayed unmatched. The CDR3 runs 14 residues. CDR3 sequence (DNA): TGTGCCAGCAGCCCACCCGGGACAGTTTATGGCTACACCTTC. It specifies CASSPPGTVYGYTF. The whole variable domain, remainder taken from reference TRBV14 and TRBJ1-2, is EAGVTQFPSHSVIEKGQTVTLRCDPISGHDNLYWYRRVMGKEIKFLLHFVKESKQDESGMPNNRFLAERTGGTYSTLKVQPAELEDSGVYFCASSPPGTVYGYTFGSGTRLTVV.

This clonotype came up a few times. J is TRBJ2-1 and V is TRBV20-1; maybe TRBD1 (6 bases). This CDR3 region has 16 residues. The germline V and J ends were trimmed by 6 bases and 4 bases, with 22 bases remaining between them. Germline values: CDR1 DFQATT, CDR2 SNEGSKA (reference sequence). CDR3 nucleotides: TGCAGTGCCCTAAACCCGAGGTGGGGGCCTTACAATGAGCAGTTCTTC. Amino acid sequence: CSALNPRWGPYNEQFF.

At least ten counts were recorded for this clonotype. The rearrangement uses TRBV10-3 and TRBJ2-3; D remains ambiguous. The V gene's germline CDR1 is ENHRY and CDR2 SYGVKD. This CDR3 comprises 12 residues. Trimming pared 8 bases from V and 3 bases from J, leaving 9 bases between. CDR3: CAIAAETDTQYF. In DNA, the CDR3 is TGTGCCATCGCAGCAGAGACAGATACGCAGTATTTT.

This clonotype has at least ten counts. The genes are TRBV9 and TRBJ1-3; 12 bases are a match to TRBD1. This CDR3 region has 18 residues. Trimming took 0 bases from V and 0 from J; bases not matched to a gene: 4. Per the germline V gene, CDR1 is SGDLS and CDR2 is YYNGEE. CDR3 bases: TGTGCCAGCAGCGTAGAGGGGACAGGGGGCCGCTCTGGAAACACCATATATTTT. It specifies CASSVEGTGGRSGNTIYF.

This clonotype came up many times. The rearrangement uses TRBV6-5 and TRBJ2-3; TRBD1 aligns across 10 bases. After removal of 0 bases from V and 2 bases from J, the junction contained 8 bases not matched to a gene. The CDR3 sequence is 18 residues long. Germline CDR1 is MNHEY and CDR2 is SVGAGI. CDR3 in DNA: TGTGCCAGCAGTTACTCGAGATTTGACAGGGGGCCCACAGATACGCAGTATTTT. Protein: CASSYSRFDRGPTDTQYF.

This chain connects TRBV7-2 to TRBJ2-6; TRBD2 aligns across 7 bases. Losses at the gene ends were 3 bases for V and 4 bases for J; bases not matched to a gene: 9. Per germline, CDR1 SGHTA and CDR2 FQGNSA. This CDR3 has 17 residues. CDR3: CASSFLGGRVGANVLTF. CDR3 sequence (DNA): TGTGCCAGCAGCTTTTTAGGAGGGAGGGTGGGGGCCAACGTCCTGACTTTC. Using reference TRBV7-2 and TRBJ2-6 for the parts outside the CDR3, the full variable domain is GAGVSQSPSNKVTEKGKDVELRCDPISGHTALYWYRQSLGQGLEFLIYFQGNSAPDKSGLPSDRFSAERTGGSVSTLTIQRTQQEDSAVYLCASSFLGGRVGANVLTFGAGSRLTVL.

This clonotype appeared many times. The gene calls are TRBV20-1 and TRBJ1-3; D unresolved. The germline V gene encodes CDR1 DFQATT and CDR2 SNEGSKA (reference sequence). V lost 6 bases to trimming and J lost 0 bases, with 15 bases between them. This CDR3 spans 15 amino acids. The CDR3 DNA reads as TGCAGTGCCCGAGGACCGGCCCCCTCTGGAAACACCATATATTTT. The encoded protein is CSARGPAPSGNTIYF.

This clonotype was recorded many times. J is TRBJ2-7 and V is TRBV28; possible D gene TRBD2, 5 bases. V was cut by 10 bases and J by 3 bases, with 10 bases left in between. The CDR3 sequence is 11 residues long. Germline CDR1 is MDHEN and CDR2 is SYDVKM. CDR3 protein: CATRTSYEQYF. The CDR3 DNA is TGTGCCACACGCACTAGCTACGAGCAGTACTTC.

This clonotype was recorded at least ten times. This rearrangement joins TRBV20-1 to TRBJ2-1, with 8 bases aligning to TRBD2. Trimming removed 3 bases from V and 3 bases from J; junction bases left unmatched: 13. This CDR3 spans 17 amino acids. Germline CDR1 is DFQATT and CDR2 is SNEGSKA (reference sequence). The CDR3 DNA is TGCAGTGCTAGCGACACGCTCGGTAGCGGGAACTACAATGAGCAGTTCTTC. It is translated as CSASDTLGSGNYNEQFF.

This clonotype came up many times. The V gene is TRBV6-5, the J gene TRBJ2-1; 8 bases are shared with TRBD1. The V and J ends lost 5 bases and 2 bases, in that order; junction bases with no gene match: 5. The CDR3 consists of 15 residues. Per germline, CDR1 MNHEY and CDR2 SVGAGI. In DNA form, the CDR3 reads TGTGCCAGCAGTCACGGACAGGGAACCTACAATGAGCAGTTCTTC. It encodes CASSHGQGTYNEQFF.

Many counts were recorded for this clonotype. The rearrangement uses TRBV5-1 and TRBJ2-6; D is perhaps TRBD1 (5 bases). Trimming removed 2 bases at V and 0 bases at J, with 9 bases between. CDR3 length equals 16 residues. In germline, CDR1 is SGHRS, CDR2 YFSETQ. CDR3 amino acids: CASSLDSSSGANVLTF. CDR3 sequence (DNA): TGCGCCAGCAGCTTAGACAGTTCCTCTGGGGCCAACGTCCTGACTTTC.

This clonotype was seen a few times. This chain joins TRBV7-9 and TRBJ1-3; D is undetermined. The CDR3 extends over 15 amino acids. Germline values: CDR1 SEHNR, CDR2 FQNEAQ (reference sequence). The V gene lost 5 bases and the J gene lost 0 bases, with 11 bases spanning the gap. The CDR3 loop reads CASSPAFDSGNTIYF. The DNA for the CDR3 is TGTGCCAGCAGCCCAGCATTTGACTCTGGAAACACCATATATTTT.

This clonotype was counted between two and nine times. The chain combines TRBV24-1 with TRBJ2-6; D not certain. The CDR3 covers 16 residues. V was trimmed by 2 bases and J by 0 bases, leaving 7 bases between them. In germline, CDR1 is KGHDR, CDR2 SFDVKD. CDR3 sequence reads: CATSDSAISGANVLTF. DNA of the CDR3: TGTGCCACCAGTGATTCTGCGATCTCTGGGGCCAACGTCCTGACTTTC.

This clonotype was seen at least ten times. V gene TRBV6-2 or TRBV6-3 combines with J gene TRBJ2-7, with a tentative D call TRBD1 (6 bases). V lost 5 bases to trimming and J lost 1 base, with 12 bases between them. CDR1 MNHEY and CDR2 SVGEGT come from the germline V gene. This CDR3 has 14 residues. DNA for the CDR3: TGTGCCAGCAGTCCGGCCGACAGGTCCTACGAGCAGTACTTC. Translation gives CASSPADRSYEQYF.

This clonotype has a count of ten or more. The chain carries TRBV3-1 and TRBJ2-5, with D perhaps TRBD1 or TRBD2 (5 bases each). Germline-derived CDR1 and CDR2 are LGHDT and YNNKEL (reference sequence). This CDR3 has 14 amino acids. V was clipped by 1 base and J by 8 bases, with 14 bases between them. CDR3 sequence reads: CASSQVGTFSTQYF. CDR3 sequence (DNA): TGTGCCAGCAGCCAAGTAGGGACCTTCTCTACCCAGTACTTC.

In nucleotides, the CDR3 is TGTGCCAGCAGCCAAGAATATCGCCGAAACACCATATATTTT. Protein: CASSQEYRRNTIYF. The rearrangement joins TRBV4-2 to TRBJ1-3; D is ambiguous. The CDR3 is 14 residues long. V was pared by 0 bases and J by 5 bases, with 8 bases between. Looked up from germline, CDR1 is LGHNA and CDR2 is YNFKEQ.

CDR3 sequence: CASSLDFSMEQQYV. CDR3 DNA: TGCGCCAGCAGCTTGGATTTTTCGATGGAACAGCAGTACGTC. The rearrangement joins TRBV5-1 to TRBJ2-7, with D hard to call. The CDR3 spans 14 residues. In germline, CDR1 is SGHRS, CDR2 YFSETQ. Trimming left V 0 bases short and J 8 bases short, with 15 bases between.